The 12 T cell receptor beta chains listed next were all sequenced from one sample in a study of blood T cells in healthy people across ages (dated by TCRdb to between 2014 and 2016). The library was generated by 5' RACE. The sequencer listed for this sample is Illumina HiSeq 2500. A second PCR of roughly 6 to 12 cycles was run with a J-beta primer mix and a sample-barcoded 5' primer. Starting from the raw public reads, TCRdb applied fastp trimming at Q25, assembled clones with MiXCR and retained in-frame beta chains. Records with the same CDR3 protein are collapsed into one entry carrying the most frequent genes and DNA. The sample table shows about 640,000 distinct CDR3 sequences, and 45% to 65% are seen once. Over 30% of the sample is in the top ten clones. Sequencing used blood. The origin of the receptors is a man aged 60-69 years in good health.

This clonotype was seen once. V is TRBV29-1 and J is TRBJ1-1, with TRBD1 identical over 7 bases. With 7 bases clipped from V and 9 bases from J, the junction kept 8 bases outside the gene matches. Germline assignment: CDR1 SQVTM and CDR2 ANQGSEA. This CDR3 region has 11 residues. The CDR3 region is CSAGDREKAFF. The CDR3 DNA sequence: TGCAGCGCCGGGGACAGAGAAAAAGCTTTCTTT.

V gene TRBV6-1 combines with J gene TRBJ2-3; TRBD1 matches at 8 bases. CDR1 and CDR2 from the germline V gene are MNHNS and SASEGT. The CDR3 is made up of 14 amino acids. V dropped 7 bases and J dropped 2; count of bases not matched to a gene: 5. As DNA, the CDR3 is TGTGCCAGCACCGACAGGGGAAACACAGATACGCAGTATTTT. It is translated as CASTDRGNTDTQYF.

As concerns this clonotype: The DNA is omitted, as the CDR3 cannot be located on it reliably, and the CDR3 follows TCRdb's listing. This chain uses TRBV12-3 or TRBV12-4 with TRBJ2-3; TRBD1 is the table's D call and was not checked against the DNA. The CDR3 length equals 14 residues, ends included. CDR3 sequence: CASSLGMGADTQYF.

This clonotype came up once. The V and J genes are TRBV2 and TRBJ2-2, with 12 bases aligning to TRBD2. CDR1 SNHLY and CDR2 FYNNEI come from the germline V gene. Germline trimming cut 5 bases from V and 6 bases from J; bases unmatched to any gene: 10. The length of the CDR3 is 17 residues. The CDR3 sequence is CASSPNPTSGGAGELFF. The DNA of the CDR3 is TGTGCCAGCAGTCCGAACCCGACTAGCGGGGGAGCCGGGGAGCTGTTTTTT.

The chain carries TRBV3-1 and TRBJ1-2; D gene uncertain. Germline V CDR1 and CDR2: LGHDT, YNNKEL (reference sequence). Trimming pared 1 base from V and 7 bases from J, leaving 13 bases between. CDR3 size: 14 residues. The CDR3 loop reads CASSQALEGSGYTF. The CDR3 DNA reads as TGTGCCAGCAGCCAAGCCCTTGAGGGTTCTGGCTACACCTTC.

This chain connects TRBV10-3 to TRBJ1-6; possibly TRBD1 for D (6 bases). The CDR3 runs 16 residues. CDR1 and CDR2 (germline): ENHRY, SYGVKD. Trimming took 8 bases from V and 7 from J, leaving 21 bases between them. The CDR3 nucleotides read TGTGCCATCGGATCCCGGACGGGGGGCGACAATTCACCCCTCCACTTT. This sequence encodes CAIGSRTGGDNSPLHF.

This clonotype has only a few counts. The rearrangement links TRBV5-1 to TRBJ2-5; D remains unclear. Germline V gives CDR1 SGHRS, CDR2 YFSETQ. V lost 0 bases and J lost 2, with 8 bases in between. The CDR3 consists of 14 residues. The CDR3 DNA reads as TGCGCCAGCAGCTTGGGGACGCCGCAAGAGACCCAGTACTTC. It is translated as CASSLGTPQETQYF.

V and J are TRBV20-1 and TRBJ2-7, with 11 nucleotides matching TRBD1. V shed 6 bases and J 7 bases; nucleotides not matched to a gene: 8. The germline gives CDR1 DFQATT, CDR2 SNEGSKA (reference sequence). This CDR3 region has 13 residues. CDR3 in DNA: TGCAGTGCCCGGGGACAGGGGGTTTGGGAGCAGTACTTC. This sequence encodes CSARGQGVWEQYF.

This clonotype was counted only a few times. The V and J genes are TRBV4-2 and TRBJ2-4; D may be TRBD1 (5 bases). The closer fit of TRBJ2-7 to the DNA end suggests the J call may be wrong. The CDR3 totals 15 residues. The germline gives CDR1 LGHNA, CDR2 YNFKEQ. Here the CDR3 DNA reads TGTGCCAGCAGCCAAGCACTGGGGCGCGGTAGCGAGCAGTACTTC. Its translation is CASSQALGRGSEQYF.

The chain has TRBV9 and TRBJ2-4, with a tentative D call TRBD1 (5 bases). The DNA matches TRBJ2-7 better at its end, which makes the J call doubtful. The germline gives CDR1 SGDLS, CDR2 YYNGEE. The length of the CDR3 is 15 residues. The chain's CDR3 is CASSLSGAAPYEQYF. The DNA of the CDR3 is TGTGCCAGCAGCCTTAGTGGGGCAGCCCCCTACGAGCAGTACTTC.

This clonotype came up a few times. This chain connects TRBV12-3 or TRBV12-4 to TRBJ1-2; tentatively, D is TRBD1 (5 bases). Trimming pared 5 bases from V and 0 bases from J, leaving 7 bases between. The CDR3 has 13 residues. In DNA form, the CDR3 reads TGTGCCAGCAGTAGACAGTCTAACTATGGCTACACCTTC. Its protein is CASSRQSNYGYTF.

This chain joins TRBV7-2 and TRBJ1-4; 10 bases map to TRBD1. Germline V gene sequence: CDR1 SGHTA, CDR2 FQGNSA. The CDR3 spans 15 residues. Trimming at V came to 5 bases and at J to 8 bases, leaving 8 bases not matched to a gene. The CDR3: CASSPRQGADEKLFF. The CDR3 DNA reads as TGTGCCAGCAGCCCGAGACAGGGGGCGGACGAAAAACTGTTTTTT.